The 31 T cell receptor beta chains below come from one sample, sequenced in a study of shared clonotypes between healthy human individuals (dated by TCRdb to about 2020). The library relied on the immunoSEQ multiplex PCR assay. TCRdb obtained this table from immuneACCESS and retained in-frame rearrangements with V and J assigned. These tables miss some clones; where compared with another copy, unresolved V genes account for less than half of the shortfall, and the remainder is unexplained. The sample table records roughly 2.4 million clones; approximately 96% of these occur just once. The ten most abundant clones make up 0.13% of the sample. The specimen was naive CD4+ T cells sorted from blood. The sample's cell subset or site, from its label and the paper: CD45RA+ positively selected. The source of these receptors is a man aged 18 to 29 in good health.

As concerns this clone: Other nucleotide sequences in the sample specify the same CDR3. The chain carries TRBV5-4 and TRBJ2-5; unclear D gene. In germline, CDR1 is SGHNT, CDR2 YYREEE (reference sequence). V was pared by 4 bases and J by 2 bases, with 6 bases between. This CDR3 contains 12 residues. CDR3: CASSLAQETQYF. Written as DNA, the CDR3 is TGTGCCAGCAGCCTGGCACAAGAGACCCAGTACTTC.

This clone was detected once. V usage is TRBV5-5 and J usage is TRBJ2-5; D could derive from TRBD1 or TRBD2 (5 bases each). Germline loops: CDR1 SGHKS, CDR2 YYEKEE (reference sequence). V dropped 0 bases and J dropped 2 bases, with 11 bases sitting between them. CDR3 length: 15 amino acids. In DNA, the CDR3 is TGTGCCAGCAGCTTGGAGGGACCGCGACAAGAGACCCAGTACTTC. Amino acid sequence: CASSLEGPRQETQYF.

DNA of the CDR3: TGTGCCAGCAGTGGGCGCGGCAGGGCCTTAGCCAAAAACATTCAGTACTTC. It specifies CASSGRGRALAKNIQYF. This chain uses TRBV2 with TRBJ2-4, with D tentatively TRBD1 (5 bases). This CDR3 has 17 residues. Germline V CDR1 and CDR2: SNHLY, FYNNEI. Trimming cost V 4 bases and J 0 bases, with 16 bases left between them. Full variable domain (rest looked up from reference TRBV2 and TRBJ2-4): EPEVTQTPSHQVTQMGQEVILRCVPISNHLYFYWYRQILGQKVEFLVSFYNNEISEKSEIFDDQFSVERPDGSNFTLKIRSTKLEDSAMYFCASSGRGRALAKNIQYFGAGTRLSVL.

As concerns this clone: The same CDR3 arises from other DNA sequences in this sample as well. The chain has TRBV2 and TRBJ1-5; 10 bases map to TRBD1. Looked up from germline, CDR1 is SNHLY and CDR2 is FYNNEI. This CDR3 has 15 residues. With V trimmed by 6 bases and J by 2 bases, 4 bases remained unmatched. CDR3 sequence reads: CASRTGTGGNQPQHF. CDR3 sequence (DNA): TGTGCCAGCAGGACCGGGACAGGGGGCAATCAGCCCCAGCATTTT.

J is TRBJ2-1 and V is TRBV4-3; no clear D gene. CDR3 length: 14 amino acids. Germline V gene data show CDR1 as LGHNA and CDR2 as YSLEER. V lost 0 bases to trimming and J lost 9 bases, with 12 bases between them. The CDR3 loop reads CASSQDRLLGEQFF. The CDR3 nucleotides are TGCGCCAGCAGCCAAGACCGGCTTTTGGGTGAGCAGTTCTTC.

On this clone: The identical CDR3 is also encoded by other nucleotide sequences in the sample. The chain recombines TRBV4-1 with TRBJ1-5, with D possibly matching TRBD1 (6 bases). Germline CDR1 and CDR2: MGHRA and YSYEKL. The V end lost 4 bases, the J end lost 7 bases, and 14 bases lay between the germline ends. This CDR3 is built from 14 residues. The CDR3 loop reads CASSLLQGNQPQHF. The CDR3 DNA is TGCGCCAGCAGCCTACTACAGGGAAACCAGCCCCAGCATTTT.

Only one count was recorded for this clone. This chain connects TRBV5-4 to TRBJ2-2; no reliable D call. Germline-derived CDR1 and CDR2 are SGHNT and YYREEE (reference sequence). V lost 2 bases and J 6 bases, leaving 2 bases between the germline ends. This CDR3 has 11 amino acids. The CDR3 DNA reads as TGTGCCAGCAGCTTATCCGGGGAGCTGTTTTTT. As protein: CASSLSGELFF.

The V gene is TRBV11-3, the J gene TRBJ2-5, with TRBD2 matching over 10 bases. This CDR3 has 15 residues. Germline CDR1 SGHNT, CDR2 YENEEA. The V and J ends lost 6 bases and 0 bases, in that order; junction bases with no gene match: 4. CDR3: CASSPTSGYQETQYF. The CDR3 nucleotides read TGTGCCAGCAGTCCGACTAGCGGGTACCAAGAGACCCAGTACTTC.

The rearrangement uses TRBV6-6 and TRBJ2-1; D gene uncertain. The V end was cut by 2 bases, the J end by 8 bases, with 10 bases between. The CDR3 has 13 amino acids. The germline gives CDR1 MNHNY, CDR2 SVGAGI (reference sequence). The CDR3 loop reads CASSYRLSDEQFF. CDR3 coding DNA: TGTGCCAGCAGTTACCGGCTTTCGGATGAGCAGTTCTTC.

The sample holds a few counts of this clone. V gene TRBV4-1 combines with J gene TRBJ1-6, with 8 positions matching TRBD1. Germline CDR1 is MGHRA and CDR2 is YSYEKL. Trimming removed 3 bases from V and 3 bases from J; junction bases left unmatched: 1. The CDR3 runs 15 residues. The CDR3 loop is CASSQTGVYNSPLHF. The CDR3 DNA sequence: TGCGCCAGCAGCCAGACAGGGGTCTATAATTCACCCCTCCACTTT.

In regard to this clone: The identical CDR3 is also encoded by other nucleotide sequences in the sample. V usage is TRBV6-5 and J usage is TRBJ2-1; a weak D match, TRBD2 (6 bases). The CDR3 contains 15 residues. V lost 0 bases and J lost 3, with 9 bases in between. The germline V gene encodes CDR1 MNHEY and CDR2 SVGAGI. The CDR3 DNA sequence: TGTGCCAGCAGTTACTCGACGGGACTCTACAATGAGCAGTTCTTC. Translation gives CASSYSTGLYNEQFF.

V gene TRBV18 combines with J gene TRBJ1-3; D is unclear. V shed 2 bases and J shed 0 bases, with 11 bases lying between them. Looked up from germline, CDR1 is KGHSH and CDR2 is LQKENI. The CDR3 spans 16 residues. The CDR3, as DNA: TGTGCCAGCTCACCATTGGGGAGTAGCTCTGGAAACACCATATATTTT. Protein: CASSPLGSSSGNTIYF.

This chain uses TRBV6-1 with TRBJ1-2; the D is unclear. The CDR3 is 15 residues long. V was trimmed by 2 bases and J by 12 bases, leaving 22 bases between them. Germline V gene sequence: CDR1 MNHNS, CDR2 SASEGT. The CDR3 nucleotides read TGTGCCAGCAGTGAAATCGGGGTTCCTCCGAACGGGGACACCTTC. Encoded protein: CASSEIGVPPNGDTF.

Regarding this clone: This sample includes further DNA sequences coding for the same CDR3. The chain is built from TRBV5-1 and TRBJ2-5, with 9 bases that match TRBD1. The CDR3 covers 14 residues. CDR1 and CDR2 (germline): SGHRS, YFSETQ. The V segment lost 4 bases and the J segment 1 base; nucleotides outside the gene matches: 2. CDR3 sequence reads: CASSRGQGQETQYF. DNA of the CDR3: TGCGCCAGCAGCCGGGGACAGGGCCAAGAGACCCAGTACTTC.

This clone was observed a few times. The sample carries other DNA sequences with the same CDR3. CDR3 amino acids: CASSRGQTNTEAFF. CDR3 nucleotides: TGCGCCAGCAGCAGGGGACAGACGAACACTGAAGCTTTCTTT. This chain joins TRBV5-1 and TRBJ1-1; 7 bases agree with TRBD1. The V and J ends lost 4 bases and 1 base, in that order; junction bases with no gene match: 4. Germline CDR1 is SGHRS and CDR2 is YFSETQ. The CDR3 is 14 amino acids.

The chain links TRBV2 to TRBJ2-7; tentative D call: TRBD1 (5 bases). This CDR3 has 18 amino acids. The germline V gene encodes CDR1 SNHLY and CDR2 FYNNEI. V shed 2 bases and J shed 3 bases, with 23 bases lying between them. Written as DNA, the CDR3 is TGTGCCAGCAGTGAATATTGGGTTCTTGGACAAGATAACTACGAGCAGTACTTC. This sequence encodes CASSEYWVLGQDNYEQYF. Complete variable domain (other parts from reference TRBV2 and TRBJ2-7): EPEVTQTPSHQVTQMGQEVILRCVPISNHLYFYWYRQILGQKVEFLVSFYNNEISEKSEIFDDQFSVERPDGSNFTLKIRSTKLEDSAMYFCASSEYWVLGQDNYEQYFGPGTRLTVT.

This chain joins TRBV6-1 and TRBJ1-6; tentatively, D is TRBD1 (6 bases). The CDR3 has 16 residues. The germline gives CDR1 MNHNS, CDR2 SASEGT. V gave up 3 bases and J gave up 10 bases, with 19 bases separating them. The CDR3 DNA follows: TGTGCCAGCAGTGATATCAGGGGAGGAGGGGGATCACCCCTCCACTTT. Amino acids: CASSDIRGGGGSPLHF.

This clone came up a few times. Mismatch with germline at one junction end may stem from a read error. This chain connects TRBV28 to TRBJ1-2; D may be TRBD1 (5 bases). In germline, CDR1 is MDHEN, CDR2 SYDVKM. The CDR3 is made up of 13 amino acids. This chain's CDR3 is CASSASGDKGCTF. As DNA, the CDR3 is TGTGCCAGCAGCGCGTCGGGGGATAAGGGCTGCACCTTC.

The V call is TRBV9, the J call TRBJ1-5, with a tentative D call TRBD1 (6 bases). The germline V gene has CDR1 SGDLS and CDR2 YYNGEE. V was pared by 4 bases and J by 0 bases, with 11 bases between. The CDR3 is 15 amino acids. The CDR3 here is CASSPDSYSNQPQHF. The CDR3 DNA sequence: TGTGCCAGCAGCCCGGACAGTTATAGCAATCAGCCCCAGCATTTT.

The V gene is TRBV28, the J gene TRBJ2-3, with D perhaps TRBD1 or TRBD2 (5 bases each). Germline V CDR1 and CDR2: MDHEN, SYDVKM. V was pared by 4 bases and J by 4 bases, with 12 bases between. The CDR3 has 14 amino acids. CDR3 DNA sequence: TGTGCCAGCAGTTCAATGCTGGGGGCAGATACGCAGTATTTT. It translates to CASSSMLGADTQYF.

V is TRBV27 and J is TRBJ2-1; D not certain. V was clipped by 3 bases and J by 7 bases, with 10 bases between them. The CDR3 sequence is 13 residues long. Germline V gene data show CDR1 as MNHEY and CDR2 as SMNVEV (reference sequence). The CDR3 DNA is TGTGCCAGCAGTTTCCCCGGAAGGAATGAGCAGTTCTTC. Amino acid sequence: CASSFPGRNEQFF.

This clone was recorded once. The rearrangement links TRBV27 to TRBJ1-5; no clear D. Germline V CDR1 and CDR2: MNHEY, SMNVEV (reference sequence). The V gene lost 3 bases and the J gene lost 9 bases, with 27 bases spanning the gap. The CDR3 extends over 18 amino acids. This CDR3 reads CASSLWAPSRQLDRPQHF. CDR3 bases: TGTGCCAGCAGTTTGTGGGCCCCAAGCAGACAACTGGACCGGCCCCAGCATTTT.

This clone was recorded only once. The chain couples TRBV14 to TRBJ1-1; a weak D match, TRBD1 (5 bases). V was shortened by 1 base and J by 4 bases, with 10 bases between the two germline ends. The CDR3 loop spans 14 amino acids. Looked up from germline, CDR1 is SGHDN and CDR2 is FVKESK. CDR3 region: CASSQGLGLTEAFF. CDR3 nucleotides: TGTGCCAGCAGCCAAGGATTGGGGCTCACTGAAGCTTTCTTT.

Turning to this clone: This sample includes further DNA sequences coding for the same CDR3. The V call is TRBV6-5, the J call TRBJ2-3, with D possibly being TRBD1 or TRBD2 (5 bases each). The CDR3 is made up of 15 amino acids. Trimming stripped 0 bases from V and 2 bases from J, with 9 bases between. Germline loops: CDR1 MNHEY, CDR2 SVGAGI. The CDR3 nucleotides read TGTGCCAGCAGTTACTCGACGGGGACCACAGATACGCAGTATTTT. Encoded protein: CASSYSTGTTDTQYF.

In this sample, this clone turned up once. The DNA of the CDR3 is TGTGCCAGCAGTACCCGTGGGGCGGGGTATGGCTACACCTTC. It is translated as CASSTRGAGYGYTF. The chain is built from TRBV6-1 and TRBJ1-2; maybe TRBD1 (5 bases). The CDR3 spans 14 residues. Germline V gene sequence: CDR1 MNHNS, CDR2 SASEGT. Trimming pared 5 bases from V and 5 bases from J, leaving 15 bases between.

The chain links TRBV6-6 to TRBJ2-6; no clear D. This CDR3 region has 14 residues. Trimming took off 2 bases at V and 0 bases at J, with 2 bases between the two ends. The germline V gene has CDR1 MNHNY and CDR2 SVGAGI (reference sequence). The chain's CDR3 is CASSYVSGANVLTF. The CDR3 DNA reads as TGTGCCAGCAGTTACGTCTCTGGGGCCAACGTCCTGACTTTC.

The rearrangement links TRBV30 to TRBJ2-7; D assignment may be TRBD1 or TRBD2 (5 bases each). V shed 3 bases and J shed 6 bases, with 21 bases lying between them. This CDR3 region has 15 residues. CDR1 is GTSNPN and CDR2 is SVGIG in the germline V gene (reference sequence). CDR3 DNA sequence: TGTGCCTGGAGGGGAACCGGGGCCAACGAACCCGAGCAGTACTTC. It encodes CAWRGTGANEPEQYF.

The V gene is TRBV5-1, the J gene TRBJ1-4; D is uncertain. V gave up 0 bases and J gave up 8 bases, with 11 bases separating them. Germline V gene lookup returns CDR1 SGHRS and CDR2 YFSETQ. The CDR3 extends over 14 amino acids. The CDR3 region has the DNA TGCGCCAGCAGCTTGGGGACGGCGAAGGAAAAACTGTTTTTT. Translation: CASSLGTAKEKLFF.

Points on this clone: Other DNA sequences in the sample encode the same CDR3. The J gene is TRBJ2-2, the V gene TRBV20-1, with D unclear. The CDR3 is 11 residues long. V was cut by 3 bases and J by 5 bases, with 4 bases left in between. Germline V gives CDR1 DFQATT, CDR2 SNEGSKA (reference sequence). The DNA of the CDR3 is TGCAGTGCTAGGACGACCGGGGAGCTGTTTTTT. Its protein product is CSARTTGELFF.

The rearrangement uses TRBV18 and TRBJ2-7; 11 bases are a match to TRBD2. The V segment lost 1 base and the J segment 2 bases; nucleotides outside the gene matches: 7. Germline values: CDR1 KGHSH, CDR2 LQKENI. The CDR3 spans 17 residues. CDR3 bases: TGTGCCAGCTCACCACTCTCCGGGACTAGCGGAACCTACGAGCAGTACTTC. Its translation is CASSPLSGTSGTYEQYF.

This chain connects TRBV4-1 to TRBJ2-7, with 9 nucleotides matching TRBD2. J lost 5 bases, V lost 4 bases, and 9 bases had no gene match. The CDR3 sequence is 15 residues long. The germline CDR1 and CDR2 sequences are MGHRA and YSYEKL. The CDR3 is CASSLLAGVEDEQYF. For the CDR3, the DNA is TGCGCCAGCAGCCTCTTAGCGGGAGTCGAAGACGAGCAGTACTTC.